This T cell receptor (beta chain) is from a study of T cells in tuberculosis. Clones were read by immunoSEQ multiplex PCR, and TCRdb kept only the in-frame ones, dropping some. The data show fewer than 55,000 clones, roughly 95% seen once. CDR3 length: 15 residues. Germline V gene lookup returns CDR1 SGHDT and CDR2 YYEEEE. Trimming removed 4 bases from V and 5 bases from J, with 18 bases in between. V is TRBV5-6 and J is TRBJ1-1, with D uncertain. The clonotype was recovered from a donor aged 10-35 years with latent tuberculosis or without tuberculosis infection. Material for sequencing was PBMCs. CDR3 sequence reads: CASSASPRVGTEAFF. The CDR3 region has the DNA TGTGCCAGCAGCGCCTCTCCGAGGGTTGGAACTGAAGCTTTCTTT.